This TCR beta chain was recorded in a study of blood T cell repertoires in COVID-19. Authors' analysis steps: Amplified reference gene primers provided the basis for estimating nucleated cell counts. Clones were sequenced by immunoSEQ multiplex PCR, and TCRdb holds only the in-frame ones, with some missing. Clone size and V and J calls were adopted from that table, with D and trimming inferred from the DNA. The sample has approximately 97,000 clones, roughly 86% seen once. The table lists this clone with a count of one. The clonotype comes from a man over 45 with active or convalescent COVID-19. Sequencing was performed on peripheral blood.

The CDR3: CASSLSSSYYTF. In nucleotides, the CDR3 is TGTGCCAGCAGTTTAAGTTCGAGTTACTACACCTTC. The chain links TRBV12-3 or TRBV12-4 to TRBJ1-2; the D is unclear. V lost 2 bases and J 10 bases, leaving 11 bases between the germline ends. The CDR3 covers 12 residues.